This T cell receptor (beta chain) was captured in a study of STAT5B mutations in CD4+ large granular lymphocyte leukemia (dated 2022 in TCRdb). The study in broad terms: Among the healthy controls, the CDR3 'QG' motif was associated with a particular HLA allele. The study compared the TCRbeta repertoires of patients with CD4+ T-cell large granular lymphocyte leukemia against the TCRbeta repertoires of healthy blood donors. Flow cytometry performed on FACSCanto II or FACSVerse showed that the purified fractions had more than 95% purity among lymphocytes. Summary of the overall study and its limitations: Main leukemic clonotypes were private to each patient, although roughly 26% appeared at low frequency in other patients' non-leukemic repertoires. Data were not HLA-matched; higher clonality in CD4+ versus CD8+ T-LGLL could reflect the relatively small sample size. Greater clonality appeared to be present in CD4-sorted patient repertoires than in healthy CD4+ repertoires, and the difference was retained after the putative leukemic clones were removed. TRBV06-family usage was enriched among the top patient clones (8/27) compared with healthy controls (2/35).

A word on this clone: Its antigen target is currently unknown. No per-base quality is available; no much larger clone lies one base away.

V is clipped by 5 bases and J by 8 bases, and the sequence between their germline boundaries is 9 bases long. The germline V gene encodes CDR1 MDHEN and CDR2 SYDVKM. The CDR3 holds 11 amino acids from the cysteine to the phenylalanine. The entry retains the CDR3 DNA only, 33 bases that are in frame from base 1. The immunoSEQ assay at survey resolution was applied to genomic DNA for sequencing of TCRbeta rearrangements. The authors' pipeline ran thus. In the TCR sequencing data, the lowest productive clonotype frequency that could be detected was 2.59 x 10-5. Analyses included only productive TCRbeta rearrangements, meaning complete and in-frame sequences. The clonality of each sample was calculated as Simpson clonality in the immunoSEQ Analyzer version 3.0. Based on frequency, clones were grouped as very rare, small, medium, large (1-20%) or hyperexpanded (>20%). Generation probabilities were estimated with OLGA 1.2.3, V-gene circos plots were made with VDJtools, specificities were looked up in VDJdb, and CDR3 motifs were identified with GLIPH. In its TCRdb copy, this immuneACCESS table keeps in-frame sequences only and misses some clones. Where compared with another copy, unresolved V genes explain less than half of these, and the others have no known cause. That table furnishes V, J and clone size, whereas the DNA furnished D and trimming. The sample data list more than 20,000 clones, and 60% to 80% of these were observed just once. About 30% of the sample is taken by the ten largest.

Buffy coats from roughly 37 blood donors, supplied by the Finnish Red Cross blood service, were used as healthy controls. All TCR-sequenced material derived from peripheral blood: patient blood samples and healthy donor buffy coats. Peripheral blood mononuclear cells were isolated by Ficoll-Hypaque gradient centrifugation. For the healthy controls, CD4+ cells were obtained from buffy coats by magnetic purification. The Gentra Puregene Cell and Tissue kit was used to extract genomic DNA, and a Qubit 2.0 fluorometer was used to measure the amount of genomic DNA. Sequenced sample: CD4+ T cells from blood buffy coats. This chain joins TRBV28 to TRBJ1-2; the D gene is not confidently resolved. The origin of this receptor is a human donor in good health. The sequenced DNA is TGTGCCAGCAGTAGAGATAAAGGCTACACCTTC. Protein translation: CASSRDKGYTF.